One sample yielded the 21 T cell receptor beta chains listed below, sequenced in a study of OX40 agonist ivuxolimab in advanced cancers. Sequencing was performed with immunoSEQ multiplex PCR; in TCRdb, only in-frame clones are kept and a portion is missing. The sample includes approximately 66,000 clones, roughly nine tenths of them seen just once. This material consisted of CD4+ or CD8+ T cells sorted from blood, taken in a trial of the OX40 agonist ivuxolimab. The receptors were gathered from an adult with an advanced solid tumor such as melanoma, head and neck, liver or kidney cancer.

The gene calls are TRBV30 and TRBJ1-3; D gene unclear. Germline loops: CDR1 GTSNPN, CDR2 SVGIG (reference sequence). The CDR3 totals 12 residues. Trimming removed 4 bases from V and 4 bases from J, with 8 bases in between. As DNA, the CDR3 is TGTGCCTGGACGGGAGGAGGAAACACCATATATTTT. Protein product: CAWTGGGNTIYF.

The genes are TRBV5-4 and TRBJ2-3; 13 bases line up with TRBD2. The CDR3 runs 17 residues. Germline V gives CDR1 SGHNT, CDR2 YYREEE (reference sequence). The V gene end was trimmed by 0 bases and the J gene end by 5 bases; junction bases not matched to a gene: 6. CDR3 DNA: TGTGCCAGCAGCTTGGTCCCAGGACTAGCGGGAGTAGATACGCAGTATTTT. Translating gives CASSLVPGLAGVDTQYF.

The V gene is TRBV21-1, the J gene TRBJ2-7; the D segment call TRBD2 is taken from the table without a DNA check. TRBV21-1 is a pseudogene locus. There are 17 residues in the CDR3. The CDR3 spells CASSKGLGLAGRYEQYF. CDR3 bases: TGTGCCAGCAGCAAAGGGCTGGGACTAGCGGGCCGCTACGAGCAGTACTTC.

The genes are TRBV6-1 and TRBJ1-1; D gene uncertain. The CDR3 has 15 amino acids. Germline lookup yields CDR1 MNHNS and CDR2 SASEGT. With 5 bases removed from V and 8 bases from J, the gap between germline ends came to 21 bases. CDR3 loop: CASSNRYQDILEAFF. The DNA of the CDR3 is TGTGCCAGCAGTAACCGATATCAAGATATTTTAGAAGCTTTCTTT.

In its sample, this clone was seen once. The chain couples TRBV6-5 to TRBJ1-6; 10 bases align to TRBD1. V dropped 2 bases and J dropped 10; count of bases not matched to a gene: 5. This CDR3 has 15 amino acids. Germline CDR1 is MNHEY and CDR2 is SVGAGI. The CDR3 spells CASSYAGQGSSPLHF. The CDR3 nucleotides are TGTGCCAGCAGTTACGCGGGACAGGGGAGCTCACCCCTCCACTTT.

V is TRBV4-2 and J is TRBJ2-7; TRBD1 might be the D (6 bases). The CDR3 has 18 amino acids. The V end lost 3 bases, the J end lost 0 bases, and 21 bases lay between the germline ends. CDR1 and CDR2 from the germline V gene are LGHNA and YNFKEQ. This CDR3 reads CASSHRWRQASSSYEQYF. Here the CDR3 DNA reads TGTGCCAGCAGCCACAGATGGAGACAGGCCTCGAGCTCCTACGAGCAGTACTTC.

The chain combines TRBV5-4 with TRBJ1-1; D remains ambiguous. This CDR3 has 13 residues. V was trimmed by 4 bases and J by 5 bases, leaving 12 bases between them. Germline V CDR1 and CDR2: SGHNT, YYREEE (reference sequence). The DNA for the CDR3 is TGTGCCAGCAGCGAATACGAAGGGACTGAAGCTTTCTTT. Amino acid sequence: CASSEYEGTEAFF.

This clone appeared once. The rearrangement links TRBV27 to TRBJ1-5; 9 nucleotides match TRBD1. The CDR3 loop spans 14 amino acids. Germline-derived CDR1 and CDR2 are MNHEY and SMNVEV (reference sequence). Trimming cost V 6 bases and J 3 bases; bases outside gene matches: 3. The CDR3 DNA sequence: TGTGCCAGCAGCTTACAGGGGGCCAATCAGCCCCAGCATTTT. Translation: CASSLQGANQPQHF.

The chain links TRBV30 to TRBJ2-1, with TRBD2 matching 12 bases. After removal of 0 bases from V and 1 base from J, the junction contained 10 bases not matched to a gene. The CDR3 contains 19 residues. Germline CDR1 GTSNPN, CDR2 SVGIG (reference sequence). The CDR3 here is CAWSVVGLAGVGSYNEQFF. The CDR3 DNA is TGTGCCTGGAGTGTTGTGGGACTAGCGGGTGTTGGATCCTACAATGAGCAGTTCTTC.

The rearrangement joins TRBV5-6 to TRBJ1-1; 9 bases match TRBD1. The V gene's germline CDR1 is SGHDT and CDR2 YYEEEE. There are 15 residues in the CDR3. Trimming removed 3 bases from V and 5 bases from J; junction bases left unmatched: 8. The CDR3 nucleotides read TGTGCCAGCAGCTACGGGACAGGGATGTCAACTGAAGCTTTCTTT. It translates to CASSYGTGMSTEAFF.

The chain uses TRBV11-2 and TRBJ1-2; possible D gene TRBD1, 6 bases. The CDR3 totals 16 residues. Germline lookup yields CDR1 SGHAT and CDR2 FQNNGV. V dropped 0 bases and J dropped 2 bases, with 13 bases sitting between them. The CDR3 spells CASSLDQMGGNYGYTF. The CDR3 nucleotides read TGTGCCAGCAGCTTAGATCAAATGGGGGGCAACTATGGCTACACCTTC.

The chain links TRBV28 to TRBJ1-1; D is ambiguous. The CDR3 is made up of 14 amino acids. Between the trimmed V and J ends, which lost 7 bases and 1 base, there was a span of 13 bases. Germline V CDR1 and CDR2: MDHEN, SYDVKM. In DNA, the CDR3 is TGTGCCAGCACCCGCACGGGTTGGAACACTGAAGCTTTCTTT. This sequence encodes CASTRTGWNTEAFF.

The J gene is TRBJ2-2, the V gene TRBV27, with D tentatively TRBD2 (5 bases). CDR1 and CDR2 from the germline V gene are MNHEY and SMNVEV (reference sequence). Trimming removed 7 bases from V and 6 bases from J, with 18 bases in between. The CDR3 is 15 residues long. CDR3 amino acids: CASTEADPSAGELFF. The CDR3 DNA reads TGTGCCAGCACCGAAGCGGATCCAAGCGCCGGGGAGCTGTTTTTT.

The gene calls are TRBV14 and TRBJ2-7; 13 nucleotides line up with TRBD2. Germline CDR1 reads SGHDN; CDR2 reads FVKESK. V gave up 3 bases and J gave up 6 bases; unmatched junction bases: 5. This CDR3 spans 15 amino acids. Here the CDR3 DNA reads TGTGCCAGCAGCCACTGGACTAGCGGGAGATCCGAGCAGTACTTC. This codes for CASSHWTSGRSEQYF.

A single count supports this clone. The chain links TRBV5-5 to TRBJ2-6; D gene unclear. This CDR3 contains 15 residues. Trimming took off 1 base at V and 0 bases at J, with 5 bases between the two ends. The germline CDR1 and CDR2 sequences are SGHKS and YYEKEE (reference sequence). The CDR3 here is CASSLLGSGANVLTF. The CDR3 bases are TGTGCCAGCAGCTTGTTGGGCTCTGGGGCCAACGTCCTGACTTTC.

The chain carries TRBV19 and TRBJ2-2; unclear D gene. The CDR3 spans 11 residues. The ends were cut back, 4 bases at V and 6 bases at J, with 3 bases in the middle. Germline CDR1 is LNHDA and CDR2 is SQIVND (reference sequence). CDR3 amino acids: CASSTPGELFF. CDR3 nucleotides: TGTGCCAGTAGTACCCCCGGGGAGCTGTTTTTT.

In DNA form, the CDR3 reads TGCGCCAGCAGCCTCGGGACGGAGGACTATGGCTACACCTTC. Encoded protein: CASSLGTEDYGYTF. The rearrangement joins TRBV4-3 to TRBJ1-2, with D possibly TRBD1 on 5 matching bases. Trimming stripped 4 bases from V and 3 bases from J, with 12 bases between. Per the germline V gene, CDR1 is LGHNA and CDR2 is YSLEER. The CDR3 contains 14 residues.

This chain joins TRBV15 and TRBJ1-1; D call uncertain. This CDR3 is 12 amino acids long. CDR1 is LNHNV and CDR2 is YYDKDF in the germline V gene (reference sequence). V was shortened by 6 bases and J by 6 bases, with 11 bases between the two germline ends. CDR3 residues: CATRVALSEAFF. CDR3 DNA: TGTGCCACCAGGGTCGCCCTTTCTGAAGCTTTCTTT. Drawing the rest from reference TRBV15 and TRBJ1-1, the complete variable domain is DAMVIQNPRYQVTQFGKPVTLSCSQTLNHNVMYWYQQKSSQAPKLLFHYYDKDFNNEADTPDNFQSRRPNTSFCFLDIRSPGLGDTAMYLCATRVALSEAFFGQGTRLTVV.

The V gene is TRBV19, the J gene TRBJ1-2; weak D call: TRBD1 (5 bases). CDR3 length: 14 amino acids. V lost 5 bases, J lost 3 bases, and 13 bases lay in between. The V gene's germline CDR1 is LNHDA and CDR2 SQIVND (reference sequence). CDR3 bases: TGTGCCAGTAGTCCTCAGGGAGGTGACTATGGCTACACCTTC. It codes for CASSPQGGDYGYTF.

The chain couples TRBV7-9 to TRBJ2-2, with D unresolved. CDR3 length: 15 amino acids. V dropped 0 bases and J dropped 1 base, with 6 bases sitting between them. Germline values: CDR1 SEHNR, CDR2 FQNEAQ (reference sequence). The CDR3 spells CASSLAGMNTGELFF. DNA for the CDR3: TGTGCCAGCAGCTTAGCGGGGATGAACACCGGGGAGCTGTTTTTT.

The genes are TRBV5-6 and TRBJ1-2; D is uncertain. The CDR3 is 12 residues long. Trimming cost V 2 bases and J 8 bases, with 10 bases left between them. Germline V gene sequence: CDR1 SGHDT, CDR2 YYEEEE. In DNA, the CDR3 is TGTGCCAGCAGCTTTAGGCAAGGGGGCTACACCTTC. Translation: CASSFRQGGYTF.